The rows below give T cell receptor beta chains drawn from one sample of a study of shared clonotypes between healthy human individuals. The protocol was immunoSEQ multiplex PCR, while the TCRdb copy is restricted to in-frame clones and leaves out a portion. The top ten hold approximately 0.38% of the sample, which has 1,400,000 or so clones, approximately 98.5% seen once. Sequencing input: naive CD4+ T cells sorted from blood. Receptors were obtained from a man aged 30 to 39 in good health. CDR3s include the opening cysteine and the closing phenylalanine or tryptophan. D genes are given only for firm matches. A clone size is listed for some rows: how often the clone was seen (once, few, many), or a class if it is expanded.

TRBV19	.	TRBJ2-5	16	TRBD1	CASSVVPLTGLETQYF	TGTGCCAGTAGTGTAGTCCCTCTGACAGGGTTGGAGACCCAGTACTTC
TRBV5-1	.	TRBJ1-4	13	.	CASRAAGDEKLFF	TGCGCCAGCCGGGCCGCCGGGGACGAAAAACTGTTTTTT
TRBV7-9	.	TRBJ1-5	15	TRBD1	CASSRPGGGNQPQHF	TGTGCCAGCAGCCGACCAGGGGGCGGAAATCAGCCCCAGCATTTT
TRBV5-1	.	TRBJ2-5	12	.	CAPPGTQETQYF	TGCGCCCCCCCGGGAACCCAAGAGACCCAGTACTTC
TRBV5-4	.	TRBJ2-7	15	.	CASSFFTGASYEQYF	TGTGCCAGCAGCTTCTTTACAGGCGCCTCCTACGAGCAGTACTTC
TRBV11-2	.	TRBJ2-1	17	.	CASSLPWMQSSYNEQFF	TGTGCCAGCAGCCTCCCGTGGATGCAATCCTCCTACAATGAGCAGTTCTTC
TRBV4-3	.	TRBJ2-2	14	.	CASSQAVVAGELFF	TGCGCCAGCAGCCAAGCCGTTGTGGCCGGGGAGCTGTTTTTT
TRBV6-5	once	TRBJ1-5	11	.	CASQTRGPQHF	TGTGCCAGCCAGACTAGGGGGCCCCAGCATTTT
TRBV7-2	.	TRBJ1-2	12	.	CASSYSNYGYTF	TGTGCCAGCAGCTATTCGAACTATGGCTACACCTTC
TRBV5-4	.	TRBJ1-5	15	TRBD1	CASSPGQGRGQPQHF	TGTGCCAGCAGCCCTGGACAGGGAAGGGGTCAGCCCCAGCATTTT
TRBV7-3	.	TRBJ2-1	15	TRBD2	CASSPGLAANNEQFF	TGTGCCAGCAGCCCGGGACTAGCGGCCAACAATGAGCAGTTCTTC
TRBV2	.	TRBJ1-2	13	.	CASSVGFNYGYTF	TGTGCCAGCAGTGTGGGATTCAACTATGGCTACACCTTC